This T cell receptor (beta chain) was sequenced during a study of glioma-infiltrating T cells after dendritic cell vaccination. About the research overall: Dendritic cells derived from monocytes and pulsed with autologous tumor lysate formed the vaccine.

In the case of this clone: Its antigen is not identified.

Trimming removed 3 bases from V and 7 bases from J, with 7 bases in between. The CDR3 totals 11 residues. CDR1 is KGHSH and CDR2 is LQKENI in the germline V gene. Study observations and caveats: Higher TCR clonality did not directly relate to longer survival.

Measured with immunoSEQ multiplex PCR; TCRdb has only the in-frame clones, and not every one. The data contain 100,000 or so clones, around 84% of them seen just once; the ten biggest clones take up 15% to 18%. The source of this sequence is a human donor with glioblastoma. The chain joins TRBV18 to TRBJ2-7; D might be TRBD2 (6 bases). Sequencing used blood, obtained before dendritic cell vaccination. The CDR3 here is CASSPAGEQYF. The CDR3 nucleotides read TGTGCCAGCTCACCGGCGGGAGAGCAGTACTTC.